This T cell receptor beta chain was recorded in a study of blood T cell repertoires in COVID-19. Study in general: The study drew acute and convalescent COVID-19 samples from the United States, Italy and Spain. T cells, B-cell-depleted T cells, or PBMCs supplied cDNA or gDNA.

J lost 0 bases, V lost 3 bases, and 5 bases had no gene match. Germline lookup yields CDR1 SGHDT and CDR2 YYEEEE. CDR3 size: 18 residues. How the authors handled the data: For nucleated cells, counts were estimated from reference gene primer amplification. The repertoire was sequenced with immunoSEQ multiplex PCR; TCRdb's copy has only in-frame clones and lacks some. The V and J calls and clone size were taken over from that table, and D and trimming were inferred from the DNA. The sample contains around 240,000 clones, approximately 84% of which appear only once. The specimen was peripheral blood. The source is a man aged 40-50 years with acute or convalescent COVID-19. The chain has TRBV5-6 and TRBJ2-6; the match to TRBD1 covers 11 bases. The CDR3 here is CASSSRDRGSSGANVLTF. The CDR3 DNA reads TGTGCCAGCAGCTCCCGGGACAGGGGGAGCTCTGGGGCCAACGTCCTGACTTTC.